This entry features one T cell receptor (beta chain) sequence. Its antigen is not known. This entry belongs to a study of OX40 agonist ivuxolimab in advanced cancers. Study-level information: Patients' therapy was ivuxolimab, an antibody that acts as an agonist of OX40 (CD134). While on treatment, patients had intravenous ivuxolimab at 0.01 to 10 mg/kg every 2 weeks. Study-level results: No determination was made of the antigen specificity of the expanded peripheral T cells.

Any history of autoimmune disease or systemic immunosuppression disqualified patients. This CDR3 contains 11 residues. CDR1 is SQVTM and CDR2 is ANQGSEA in the germline V gene. Clones were read by immunoSEQ multiplex PCR, and TCRdb kept only the in-frame ones, dropping some. The sample yields 55,000 to 90,000 clones, roughly 80% seen once. The TCR comes from an adult with an advanced solid tumor such as melanoma, head and neck, liver or kidney cancer. The chain couples TRBV29-1 to TRBJ1-2; D uncertain. The specimen comprised CD4+ or CD8+ T cells sorted from blood, sampled in a trial of the OX40 agonist ivuxolimab. This CDR3 reads CRLGSADGYTF. In DNA form, the CDR3 reads TGCCGGTTGGGGTCCGCGGATGGCTACACCTTC. Supplemented by reference TRBV29-1 and TRBJ1-2, the full variable domain reads SAVISQKPSRDICQRGTSLTIQCQVDSQVTMMFWYRQQPGQSLTLIATANQGSEATYESGFVIDKFPISRPNLTFSTLTVSNMSPEDSSIYLCRLGSADGYTFGSGTRLTVV.